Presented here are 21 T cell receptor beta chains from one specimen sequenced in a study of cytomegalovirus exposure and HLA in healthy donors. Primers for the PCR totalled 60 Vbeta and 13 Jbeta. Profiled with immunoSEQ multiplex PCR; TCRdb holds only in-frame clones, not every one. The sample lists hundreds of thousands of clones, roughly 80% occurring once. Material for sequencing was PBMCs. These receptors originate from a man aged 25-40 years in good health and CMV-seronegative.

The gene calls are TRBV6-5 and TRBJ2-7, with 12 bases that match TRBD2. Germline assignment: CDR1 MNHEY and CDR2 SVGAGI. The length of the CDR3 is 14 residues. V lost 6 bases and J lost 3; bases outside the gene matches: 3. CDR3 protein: CASRRLAGDYEQYF. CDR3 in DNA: TGTGCCAGCAGAAGACTAGCGGGGGACTACGAGCAGTACTTC.

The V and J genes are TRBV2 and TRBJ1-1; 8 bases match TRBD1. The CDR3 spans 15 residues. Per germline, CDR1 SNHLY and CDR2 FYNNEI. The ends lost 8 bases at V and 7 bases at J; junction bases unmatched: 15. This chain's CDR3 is CASRTIDRGINEAFF. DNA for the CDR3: TGTGCCAGCCGGACAATTGACAGGGGTATTAATGAAGCTTTCTTT.

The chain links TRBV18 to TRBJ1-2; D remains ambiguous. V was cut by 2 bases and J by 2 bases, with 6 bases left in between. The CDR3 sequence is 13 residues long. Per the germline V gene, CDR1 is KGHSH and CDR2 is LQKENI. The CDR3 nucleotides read TGTGCCAGCTCACCAAACACAAACTATGGCTACACCTTC. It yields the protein CASSPNTNYGYTF.

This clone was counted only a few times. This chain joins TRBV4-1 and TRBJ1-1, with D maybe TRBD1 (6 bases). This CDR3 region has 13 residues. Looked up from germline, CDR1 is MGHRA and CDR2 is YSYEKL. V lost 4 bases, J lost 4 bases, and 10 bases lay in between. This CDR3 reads CASSPGAGTEAFF. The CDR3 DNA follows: TGCGCCAGCAGCCCAGGGGCTGGCACTGAAGCTTTCTTT.

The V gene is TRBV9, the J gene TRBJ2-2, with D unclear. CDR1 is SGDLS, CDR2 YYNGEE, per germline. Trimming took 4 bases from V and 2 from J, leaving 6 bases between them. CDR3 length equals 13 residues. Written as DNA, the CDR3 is TGTGCCAGCAGCCTAATAAACACCGGGGAGCTGTTTTTT. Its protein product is CASSLINTGELFF.

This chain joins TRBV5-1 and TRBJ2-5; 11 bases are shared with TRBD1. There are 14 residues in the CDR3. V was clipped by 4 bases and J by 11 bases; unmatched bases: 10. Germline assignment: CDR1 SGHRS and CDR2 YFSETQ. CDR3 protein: CASSPGQGAREQYF. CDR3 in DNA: TGCGCCAGCAGCCCCGGACAGGGGGCGAGGGAGCAGTACTTC.

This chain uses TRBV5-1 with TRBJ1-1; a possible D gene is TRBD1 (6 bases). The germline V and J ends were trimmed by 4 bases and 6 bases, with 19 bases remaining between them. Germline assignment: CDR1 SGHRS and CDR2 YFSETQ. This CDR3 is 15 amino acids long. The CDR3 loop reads CASSLRRTVEAEAFF. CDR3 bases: TGCGCCAGCAGCCTACGTAGGACAGTTGAGGCTGAAGCTTTCTTT.

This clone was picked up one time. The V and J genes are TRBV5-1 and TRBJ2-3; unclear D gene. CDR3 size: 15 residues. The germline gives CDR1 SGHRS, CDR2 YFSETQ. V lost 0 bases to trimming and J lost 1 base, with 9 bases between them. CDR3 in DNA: TGCGCCAGCAGCTTGGGATGGAGTGGCACAGATACGCAGTATTTT. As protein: CASSLGWSGTDTQYF.

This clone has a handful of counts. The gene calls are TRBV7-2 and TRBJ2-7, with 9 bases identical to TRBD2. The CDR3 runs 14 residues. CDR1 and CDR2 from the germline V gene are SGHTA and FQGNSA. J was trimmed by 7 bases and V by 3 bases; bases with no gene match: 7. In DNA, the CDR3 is TGTGCCAGCAGCTTGGCGGGGGGGCTGGAAGAGCAGTACTTC. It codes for CASSLAGGLEEQYF.

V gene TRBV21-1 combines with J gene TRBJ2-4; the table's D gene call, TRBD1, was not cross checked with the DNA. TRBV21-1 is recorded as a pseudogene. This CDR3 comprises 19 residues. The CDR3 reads CASGERGTAQELAKNIQYF. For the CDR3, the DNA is TGTGCCAGCGGGGAGAGGGGGACAGCACAAGAACTAGCCAAAAACATTCAGTACTTC.

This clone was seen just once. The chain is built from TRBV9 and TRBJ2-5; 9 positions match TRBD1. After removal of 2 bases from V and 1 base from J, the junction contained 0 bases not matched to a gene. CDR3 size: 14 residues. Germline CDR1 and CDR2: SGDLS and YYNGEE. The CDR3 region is CASSVTGGQETQYF. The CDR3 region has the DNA TGTGCCAGCAGCGTGACAGGGGGCCAAGAGACCCAGTACTTC. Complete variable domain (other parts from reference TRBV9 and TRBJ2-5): DSGVTQTPKHLITATGQRVTLRCSPRSGDLSVYWYQQSLDQGLQFLIQYYNGEERAKGNILERFSAQQFPDLHSELNLSSLELGDSALYFCASSVTGGQETQYFGPGTRLLVL.

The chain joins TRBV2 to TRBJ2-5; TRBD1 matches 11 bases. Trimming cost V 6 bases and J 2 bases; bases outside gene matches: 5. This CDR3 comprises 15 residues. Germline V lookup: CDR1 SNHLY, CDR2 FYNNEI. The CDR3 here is CASRLGDRGQETQYF. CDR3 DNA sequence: TGTGCCAGCAGGCTCGGGGACAGGGGGCAAGAGACCCAGTACTTC.

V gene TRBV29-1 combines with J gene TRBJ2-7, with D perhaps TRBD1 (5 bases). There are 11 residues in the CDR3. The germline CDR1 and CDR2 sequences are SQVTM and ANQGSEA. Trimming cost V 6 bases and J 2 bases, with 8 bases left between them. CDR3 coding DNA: TGCAGCGTAGCGACAGCCTACGAGCAGTACTTC. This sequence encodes CSVATAYEQYF.

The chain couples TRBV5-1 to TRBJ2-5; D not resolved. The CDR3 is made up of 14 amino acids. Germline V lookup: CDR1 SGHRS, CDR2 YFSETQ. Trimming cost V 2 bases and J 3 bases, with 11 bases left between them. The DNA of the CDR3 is TGCGCCAGCAGCTTTTCAGGAATGAAAGAGACCCAGTACTTC. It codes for CASSFSGMKETQYF.

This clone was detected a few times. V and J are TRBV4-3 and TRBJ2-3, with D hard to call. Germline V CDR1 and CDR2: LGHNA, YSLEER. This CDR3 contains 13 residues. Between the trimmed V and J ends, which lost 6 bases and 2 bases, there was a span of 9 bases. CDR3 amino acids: CASRLTYTDTQYF. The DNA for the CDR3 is TGCGCCAGCAGACTCACCTACACAGATACGCAGTATTTT.

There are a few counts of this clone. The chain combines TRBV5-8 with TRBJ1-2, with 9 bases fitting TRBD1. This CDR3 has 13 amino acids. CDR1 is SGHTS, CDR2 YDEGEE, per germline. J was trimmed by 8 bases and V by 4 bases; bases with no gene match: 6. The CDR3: CASSVTGGHGYTF. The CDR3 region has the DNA TGTGCCAGCAGCGTGACAGGGGGTCACGGCTACACCTTC.

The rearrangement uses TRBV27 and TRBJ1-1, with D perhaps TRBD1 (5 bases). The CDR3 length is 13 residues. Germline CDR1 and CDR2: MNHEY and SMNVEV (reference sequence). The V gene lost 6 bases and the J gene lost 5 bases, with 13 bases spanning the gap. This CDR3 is CASRESGRTEAFF. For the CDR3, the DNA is TGTGCCAGCAGGGAGTCAGGGAGGACTGAAGCTTTCTTT.

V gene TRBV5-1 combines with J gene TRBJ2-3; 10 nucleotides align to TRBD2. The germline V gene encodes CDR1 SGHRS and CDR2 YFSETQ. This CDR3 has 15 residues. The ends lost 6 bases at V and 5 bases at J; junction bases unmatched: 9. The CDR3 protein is CASTLIAGGGDTQYF. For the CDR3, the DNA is TGCGCCAGCACCTTAATAGCGGGGGGTGGAGATACGCAGTATTTT. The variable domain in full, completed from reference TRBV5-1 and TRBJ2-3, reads KAGVTQTPRYLIKTRGQQVTLSCSPISGHRSVSWYQQTPGQGLQFLFEYFSETQRNKGNFPGRFSGRQFSNSRSEMNVSTLELGDSALYLCASTLIAGGGDTQYFGPGTRLTVL.

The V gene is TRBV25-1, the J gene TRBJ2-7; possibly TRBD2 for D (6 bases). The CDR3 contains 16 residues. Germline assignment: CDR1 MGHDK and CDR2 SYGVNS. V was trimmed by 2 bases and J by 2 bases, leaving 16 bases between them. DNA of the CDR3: TGTGCCAGCAGTGAAAGGGTCTGGGGGGAGACCTACGAGCAGTACTTC. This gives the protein CASSERVWGETYEQYF.

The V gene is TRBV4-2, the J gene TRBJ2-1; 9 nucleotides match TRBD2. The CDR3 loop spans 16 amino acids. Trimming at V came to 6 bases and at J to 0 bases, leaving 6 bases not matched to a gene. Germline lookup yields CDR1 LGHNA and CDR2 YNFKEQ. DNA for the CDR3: TGTGCCAGCAGGGGAAGCGGGGGGAGCTCCTACAATGAGCAGTTCTTC. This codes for CASRGSGGSSYNEQFF.

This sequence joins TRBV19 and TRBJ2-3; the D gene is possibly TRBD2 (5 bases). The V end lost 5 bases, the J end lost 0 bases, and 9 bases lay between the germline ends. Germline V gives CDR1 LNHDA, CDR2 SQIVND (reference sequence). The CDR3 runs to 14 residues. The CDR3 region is CASSALGSTDTQYF. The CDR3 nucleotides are TGTGCCAGTAGTGCACTAGGGAGCACAGATACGCAGTATTTT.